This T cell receptor beta chain appears in the sequencing data of a study of Graves' ophthalmopathy and Graves' hyperthyroidism. Overall study: The authors collected peripheral blood at initial diagnosis, before any treatment.

This clonotype occurred many times. RNA transcripts were the template, and TCR beta CDR3 regions were amplified from them. First-round RT-PCR employed HTBI primers, with a second-round multiplex PCR after it. One entry per CDR3 protein results from TCRdb running MiXCR on the multiplex PCR reads. The data show 360,000 or so distinct CDR3 sequences, around 16% seen once. The germline V and J ends were trimmed by 5 bases and 1 base, with 11 bases remaining between them. The CDR3 length is 14 residues. Germline-derived CDR1 and CDR2 are MNHNS and SASEGT. As diagnostic evidence, clinical symptoms, serum thyroxine, TRAb, thyroid ultrasound and orbital computed tomography were relied upon. The authors isolated PBMCs from around 9.8 ml of fresh peripheral blood.

This chain links TRBV6-1 with TRBJ1-1; a possible D gene is TRBD1 (5 bases). The receptor was derived from a young woman with Graves' ophthalmopathy. Material: peripheral blood. The DNA of the CDR3 is TGTGCCAGCAGTCCATCCCAGGGGAACACTGAAGCTTTCTTT. Encoded protein: CASSPSQGNTEAFF.